The 10 T cell receptor beta chains below come from one sample, sequenced in a study of Graves' ophthalmopathy and Graves' hyperthyroidism. Amplification of the TCR beta CDR3 regions used RNA transcripts (as template). First-round RT-PCR used HTBI primers; second-round multiplex PCR followed. MiXCR, run by TCRdb on the multiplex PCR reads, gives a single entry per CDR3 protein. The sample yields 350,000 to 450,000 distinct CDR3 sequences, roughly 18% seen once. The specimen was peripheral blood. Source of these receptors: a woman under 30 with Graves' ophthalmopathy.

This clonotype was picked up many times. The CDR3 sequence is CASRSDRVNTEAFF. The CDR3 DNA reads TGTGCCAGCAGATCGGACAGGGTGAACACTGAAGCTTTCTTT. The chain carries TRBV6-2 or TRBV6-3 and TRBJ1-1, with TRBD1 matching over 8 bases. The length of the CDR3 is 14 residues. V shed 6 bases and J 0 bases; nucleotides not matched to a gene: 3. Germline CDR1 reads MNHEY; CDR2 reads SVGEGT.

This clonotype was observed many times. The chain links TRBV6-2 or TRBV6-3 to TRBJ2-5; TRBD1 or TRBD2 may be the D gene (5 bases each). V lost 0 bases, J lost 4 bases, and 9 bases lay in between. In germline, CDR1 is MNHEY, CDR2 SVGEGT. The CDR3 has 14 amino acids. CDR3 protein: CASSYSGDPETQYF. The CDR3 DNA sequence: TGTGCCAGCAGTTACTCCGGGGACCCAGAGACCCAGTACTTC.

This clonotype was seen repeatedly, ten times or more. J is TRBJ1-1 and V is TRBV4-3; 7 nucleotides agree with TRBD1. CDR1 and CDR2 from the germline V gene are LGHNA and YSLEER. The CDR3 extends over 14 amino acids. The ends lost 1 base at V and 4 bases at J; junction bases unmatched: 3. The CDR3 coding sequence is TGCGCCAGCAGCCAAGGGGCAGGGGGCACTGAAGCTTTCTTT. This encodes CASSQGAGGTEAFF.

The V call is TRBV12-3 or TRBV12-4, the J call TRBJ2-5; possible D gene TRBD2, 6 bases. Trimming stripped 6 bases from V and 1 base from J, with 21 bases between. The CDR3 runs to 17 residues. DNA for the CDR3: TGTGCCAGCAGCCAAGTCCACCCGGGAGTTTTCCAAGAGACCCAGTACTTC. Translating it yields CASSQVHPGVFQETQYF.

The rearrangement joins TRBV7-2 to TRBJ2-7; no clear D gene. The CDR3 has 13 amino acids. V was trimmed by 4 bases and J by 5 bases, leaving 12 bases between them. CDR1 and CDR2 from the germline V gene are SGHTA and FQGNSA. The CDR3, as DNA: TGTGCCAGCAGCTCCACCCTAGACCACGAGCAGTACTTC. Its protein product is CASSSTLDHEQYF.

This clonotype was observed many times. V gene TRBV2 combines with J gene TRBJ2-7; D ambiguous. CDR1 and CDR2 (germline): SNHLY, FYNNEI. This CDR3 is 13 amino acids long. V was pared by 8 bases and J by 5 bases, with 16 bases between. The CDR3 here is CASRLPEDDEQYF. The CDR3 coding sequence is TGTGCCAGCCGCCTTCCTGAAGACGACGAGCAGTACTTC.

Many counts were recorded for this clonotype. The chain is built from TRBV12-3 or TRBV12-4 and TRBJ2-7, with D unclear. The CDR3 spans 12 residues. Trimming shortened V by 6 bases and J by 3 bases, and 9 bases separated the two germline ends. Here the CDR3 reads CASSPLLYEQYF. The CDR3 region has the DNA TGTGCCAGCAGCCCTCTACTCTACGAGCAGTACTTC.

The chain is built from TRBV18 and TRBJ2-3, with unresolved D. CDR1 is KGHSH and CDR2 is LQKENI in the germline V gene. The CDR3 covers 13 residues. V was clipped by 2 bases and J by 1 base, with 4 bases between them. The CDR3 region is CASSPTGTDTQYF. The DNA for the CDR3 is TGTGCCAGCTCACCAACCGGCACAGATACGCAGTATTTT.

Ten or more counts support this clonotype. This rearrangement joins TRBV7-2 to TRBJ2-7; 7 bases are shared with TRBD1. The V gene end was trimmed by 5 bases and the J gene end by 5 bases; junction bases not matched to a gene: 6. The length of the CDR3 is 13 residues. CDR1 is SGHTA and CDR2 is FQGNSA in the germline V gene. The CDR3 is CASSPDRVNEQYF. The CDR3 DNA reads as TGTGCCAGCAGCCCCGACAGGGTAAACGAGCAGTACTTC. Using reference TRBV7-2 and TRBJ2-7 for the parts outside the CDR3, the full variable domain is GAGVSQSPSNKVTEKGKDVELRCDPISGHTALYWYRQSLGQGLEFLIYFQGNSAPDKSGLPSDRFSAERTGGSVSTLTIQRTQQEDSAVYLCASSPDRVNEQYFGPGTRLTVT.

This clonotype was counted many times. The V call is TRBV29-1, the J call TRBJ2-7; the D is unclear. CDR3 length equals 13 residues. V was pared by 4 bases and J by 2 bases, with 12 bases between. The germline V gene encodes CDR1 SQVTM and CDR2 ANQGSEA. The CDR3 nucleotides read TGCAGCGTTGGGCGCCCCCTCACCTACGAGCAGTACTTC. This codes for CSVGRPLTYEQYF.